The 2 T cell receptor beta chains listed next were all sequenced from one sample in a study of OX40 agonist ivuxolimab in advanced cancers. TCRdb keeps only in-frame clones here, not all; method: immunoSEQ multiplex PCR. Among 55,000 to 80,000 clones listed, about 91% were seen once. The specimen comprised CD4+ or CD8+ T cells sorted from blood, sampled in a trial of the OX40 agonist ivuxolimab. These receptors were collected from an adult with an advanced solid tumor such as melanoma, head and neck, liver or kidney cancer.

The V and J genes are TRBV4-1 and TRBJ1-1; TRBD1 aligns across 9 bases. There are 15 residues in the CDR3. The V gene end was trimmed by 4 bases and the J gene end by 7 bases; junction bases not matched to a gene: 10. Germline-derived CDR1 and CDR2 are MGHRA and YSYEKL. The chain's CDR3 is CASSPSWTGEIEAFF. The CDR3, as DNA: TGCGCCAGCAGCCCTTCCTGGACAGGGGAGATTGAAGCTTTCTTT.

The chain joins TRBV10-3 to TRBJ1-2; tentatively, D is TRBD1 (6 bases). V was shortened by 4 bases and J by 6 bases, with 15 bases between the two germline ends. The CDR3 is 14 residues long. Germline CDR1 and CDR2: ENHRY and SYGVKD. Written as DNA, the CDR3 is TGTGCCATCAGTGTAGACAGGAGCCCTGATGGCTACACCTTC. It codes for CAISVDRSPDGYTF.